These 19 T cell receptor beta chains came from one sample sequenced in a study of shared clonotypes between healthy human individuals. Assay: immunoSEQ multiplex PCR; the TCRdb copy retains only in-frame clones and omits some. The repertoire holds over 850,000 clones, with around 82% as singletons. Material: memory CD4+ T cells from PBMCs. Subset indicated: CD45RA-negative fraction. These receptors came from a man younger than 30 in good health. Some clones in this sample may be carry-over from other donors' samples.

The CDR3 spells CASSFIPHNEQFF. The CDR3 region has the DNA TGCGCCAGCAGCTTCATTCCTCACAATGAGCAGTTCTTC. V and J are TRBV5-1 and TRBJ2-1; no definite D call. The CDR3 is 13 residues long. Trimming left V 2 bases short and J 5 bases short, with 8 bases between. Germline assignment: CDR1 SGHRS and CDR2 YFSETQ.

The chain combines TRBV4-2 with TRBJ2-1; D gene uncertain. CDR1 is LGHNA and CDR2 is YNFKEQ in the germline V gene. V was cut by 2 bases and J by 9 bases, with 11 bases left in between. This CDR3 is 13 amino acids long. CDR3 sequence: CASSQSIAREQFF. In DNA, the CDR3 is TGTGCCAGCAGCCAATCGATAGCCCGTGAGCAGTTCTTC.

CDR3 region: CASKNVTPNQPQHF. The CDR3 DNA reads TGTGCCAGCAAAAATGTGACACCGAATCAGCCCCAGCATTTT. The gene calls are TRBV6-4 and TRBJ1-5; D unresolved. This CDR3 has 14 residues. Deletions cut 7 bases from V and 4 bases from J, with 14 bases between. From germline, CDR1 is MRHNA and CDR2 SNTAGT.

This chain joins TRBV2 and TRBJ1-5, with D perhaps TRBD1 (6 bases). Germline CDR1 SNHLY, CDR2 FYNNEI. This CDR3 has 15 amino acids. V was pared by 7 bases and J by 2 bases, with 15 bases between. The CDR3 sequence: CASTRRRGGNQPQHF. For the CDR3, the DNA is TGTGCCAGCACCCGCCGCAGGGGTGGCAATCAGCCCCAGCATTTT.

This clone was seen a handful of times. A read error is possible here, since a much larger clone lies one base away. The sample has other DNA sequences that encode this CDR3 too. Here the CDR3 DNA reads TGTGCCAGCAGTGAAGACACCGGGGAGCTGTTTTTT. It yields the protein CASSEDTGELFF. The J gene is TRBJ2-2, the V gene TRBV2; D call uncertain. The CDR3 is made up of 12 amino acids. Trimming removed 1 base from V and 3 bases from J, with 0 bases in between. Germline V gives CDR1 SNHLY, CDR2 FYNNEI. The full variable domain, its missing parts supplied by reference TRBV2 and TRBJ2-2, is EPEVTQTPSHQVTQMGQEVILRCVPISNHLYFYWYRQILGQKVEFLVSFYNNEISEKSEIFDDQFSVERPDGSNFTLKIRSTKLEDSAMYFCASSEDTGELFFGEGSRLTVL.

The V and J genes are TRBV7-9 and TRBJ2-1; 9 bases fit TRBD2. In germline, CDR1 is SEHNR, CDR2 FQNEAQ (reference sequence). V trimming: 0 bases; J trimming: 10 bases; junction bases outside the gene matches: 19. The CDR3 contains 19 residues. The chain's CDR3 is CASSLAMGPLSGRPFEQFF. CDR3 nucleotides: TGTGCCAGCAGCTTAGCGATGGGGCCACTAAGCGGGAGGCCATTCGAGCAGTTCTTC.

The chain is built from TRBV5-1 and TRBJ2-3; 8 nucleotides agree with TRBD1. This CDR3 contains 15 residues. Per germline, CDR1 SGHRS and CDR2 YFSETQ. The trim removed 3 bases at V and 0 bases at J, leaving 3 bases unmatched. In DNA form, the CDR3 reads TGCGCCAGCAGCTACGGGACAGGTAGCACAGATACGCAGTATTTT. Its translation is CASSYGTGSTDTQYF.

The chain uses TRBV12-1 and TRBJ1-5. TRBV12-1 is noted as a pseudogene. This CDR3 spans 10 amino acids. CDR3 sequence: CASPDQPQHF. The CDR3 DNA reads TGTGCCAGCCCGGATCAGCCCCAGCATTTT.

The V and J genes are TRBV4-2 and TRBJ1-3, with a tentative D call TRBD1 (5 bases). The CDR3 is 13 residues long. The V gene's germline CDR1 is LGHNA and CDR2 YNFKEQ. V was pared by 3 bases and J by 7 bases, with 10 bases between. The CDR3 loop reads CASSQGEWNTIYF. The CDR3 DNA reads TGTGCCAGCAGCCAGGGGGAATGGAACACCATATATTTT.

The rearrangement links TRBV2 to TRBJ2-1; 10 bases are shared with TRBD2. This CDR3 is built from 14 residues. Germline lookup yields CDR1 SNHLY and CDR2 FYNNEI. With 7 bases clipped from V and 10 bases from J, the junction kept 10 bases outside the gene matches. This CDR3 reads CASIQTSGSFEQFF. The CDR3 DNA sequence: TGTGCCAGCATTCAGACTAGCGGGTCCTTCGAGCAGTTCTTC.

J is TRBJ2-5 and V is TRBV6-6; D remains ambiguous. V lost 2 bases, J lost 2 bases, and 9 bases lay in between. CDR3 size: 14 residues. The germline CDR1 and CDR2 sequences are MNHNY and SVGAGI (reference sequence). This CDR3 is CASSYPGSQETQYF. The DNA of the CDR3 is TGTGCCAGCAGTTACCCTGGGTCTCAAGAGACCCAGTACTTC.

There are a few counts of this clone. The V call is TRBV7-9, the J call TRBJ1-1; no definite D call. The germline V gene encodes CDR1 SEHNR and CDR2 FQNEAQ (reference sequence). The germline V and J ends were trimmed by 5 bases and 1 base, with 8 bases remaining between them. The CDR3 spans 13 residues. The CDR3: CASSREQNTEAFF. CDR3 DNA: TGTGCCAGCAGCAGGGAGCAGAACACTGAAGCTTTCTTT.

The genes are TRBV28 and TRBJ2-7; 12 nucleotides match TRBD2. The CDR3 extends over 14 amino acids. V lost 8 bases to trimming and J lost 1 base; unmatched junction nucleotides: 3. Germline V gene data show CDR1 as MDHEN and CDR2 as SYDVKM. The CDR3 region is CASQGLAGSYEQYF. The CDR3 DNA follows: TGTGCCAGCCAAGGACTAGCGGGATCCTACGAGCAGTACTTC.

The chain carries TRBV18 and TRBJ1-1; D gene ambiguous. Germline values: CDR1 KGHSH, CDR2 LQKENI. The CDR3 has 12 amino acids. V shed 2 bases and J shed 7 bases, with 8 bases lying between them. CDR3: CASSPGLLEAFF. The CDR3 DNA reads TGTGCCAGCTCACCAGGACTCCTTGAAGCTTTCTTT.

For the CDR3, the DNA is TGTGCCAGCAGTTCTCCCCGGACGCCAAGGGGGGAGACCCAGTACTTC. It translates to CASSSPRTPRGETQYF. V usage is TRBV6-5 and J usage is TRBJ2-5; D might be TRBD1 (6 bases). This CDR3 spans 16 amino acids. V dropped 4 bases and J dropped 5 bases, with 20 bases sitting between them. CDR1 is MNHEY and CDR2 is SVGAGI in the germline V gene.

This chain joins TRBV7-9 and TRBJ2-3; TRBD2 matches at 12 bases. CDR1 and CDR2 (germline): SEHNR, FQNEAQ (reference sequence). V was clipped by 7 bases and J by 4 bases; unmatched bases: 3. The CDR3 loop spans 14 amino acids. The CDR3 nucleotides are TGTGCCAGCATGGCTAGCGGGAGGGCAGATACGCAGTATTTT. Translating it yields CASMASGRADTQYF.

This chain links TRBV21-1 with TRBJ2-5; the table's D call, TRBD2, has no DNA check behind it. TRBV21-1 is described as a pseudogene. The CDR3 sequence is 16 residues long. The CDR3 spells CASSKLGTSGQETQYF. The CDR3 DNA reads TGTGCCAGCAGCAAATTAGGGACTAGCGGACAAGAGACCCAGTACTTC.

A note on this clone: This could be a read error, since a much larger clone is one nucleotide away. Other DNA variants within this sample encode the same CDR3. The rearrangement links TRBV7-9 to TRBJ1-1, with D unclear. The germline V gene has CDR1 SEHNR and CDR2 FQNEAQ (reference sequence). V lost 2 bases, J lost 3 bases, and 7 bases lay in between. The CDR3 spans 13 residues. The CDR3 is CASSLTGDTEAFF. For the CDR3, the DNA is TGTGCCAGCAGCTTAACTGGGGACACTGAAGCTTTCTTT.

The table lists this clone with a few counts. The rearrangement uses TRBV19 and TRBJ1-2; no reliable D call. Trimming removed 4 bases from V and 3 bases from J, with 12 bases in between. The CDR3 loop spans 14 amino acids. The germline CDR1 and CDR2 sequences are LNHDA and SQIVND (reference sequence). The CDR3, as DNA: TGTGCCAGTAGTACCCCGGGCGTGGACTATGGCTACACCTTC. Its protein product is CASSTPGVDYGYTF.